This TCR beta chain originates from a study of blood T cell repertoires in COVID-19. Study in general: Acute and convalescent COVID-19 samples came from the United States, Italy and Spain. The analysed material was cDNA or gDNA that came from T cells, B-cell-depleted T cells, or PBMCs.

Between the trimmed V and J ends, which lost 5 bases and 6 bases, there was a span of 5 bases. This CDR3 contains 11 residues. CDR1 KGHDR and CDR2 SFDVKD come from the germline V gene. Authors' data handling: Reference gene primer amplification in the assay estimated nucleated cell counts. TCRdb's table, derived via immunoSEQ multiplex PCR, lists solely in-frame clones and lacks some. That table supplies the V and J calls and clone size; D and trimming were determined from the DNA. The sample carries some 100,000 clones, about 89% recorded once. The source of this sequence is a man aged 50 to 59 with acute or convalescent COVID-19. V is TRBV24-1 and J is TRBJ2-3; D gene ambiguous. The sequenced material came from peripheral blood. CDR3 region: CATSGADTQYF. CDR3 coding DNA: TGTGCCACCAGTGGGGCGGATACGCAGTATTTT.